One sample yielded the 5 T cell receptor beta chains listed below, sequenced in a study of T cell clones after liver transplantation. Here immunoSEQ multiplex PCR was the method, and the copy in TCRdb shows in-frame clones only, minus some. The data hold about 72,000 clones, with around 90% observed a single time. Sequences were derived from CD4+ T cells from blood, sampled before liver transplant. The receptors stem from a human donor who received a liver transplant.

This chain joins TRBV4-2 and TRBJ2-3, with 10 bases fitting TRBD1. The length of the CDR3 is 15 residues. With 3 bases clipped from V and 4 bases from J, the junction kept 4 bases outside the gene matches. Germline V gene sequence: CDR1 LGHNA, CDR2 YNFKEQ. The CDR3 DNA sequence: TGTGCCAGCAGCCAGGGGGACAGGGGCCCAGATACGCAGTATTTT. Its protein product is CASSQGDRGPDTQYF.

The chain couples TRBV5-1 to TRBJ2-5; TRBD1 aligns across 11 bases. The CDR3 is 15 residues long. Germline V gives CDR1 SGHRS, CDR2 YFSETQ. J gave up 5 bases and V 3 bases, and 6 bases lay outside the gene matches. The CDR3 spells CASSSGTGGSETQYF. As DNA, the CDR3 is TGCGCCAGCAGCTCGGGGACAGGGGGAAGTGAGACCCAGTACTTC.

V is TRBV11-3 and J is TRBJ2-5; 11 bases agree with TRBD1. Germline CDR1 SGHNT, CDR2 YENEEA. This CDR3 is built from 17 residues. V trimming: 8 bases; J trimming: 4 bases; junction bases outside the gene matches: 15. The CDR3 nucleotides read TGTGCCAGCGCCGGGGGATTCGGACAGGGGGCTGGAGAGACCCAGTACTTC. Amino acids: CASAGGFGQGAGETQYF.

This chain joins TRBV10-2 and TRBJ1-5; TRBD1 agrees at 12 bases. The germline CDR1 and CDR2 sequences are WSHSY and SAAADI. Unmatched junction bases numbered 11, after V lost 6 bases and J lost 2 bases. The CDR3 spans 18 residues. CDR3 protein: CASSGTGTGGLGNQPQHF. The CDR3 DNA sequence: TGCGCCAGCAGCGGAACCGGGACAGGGGGCTTAGGCAATCAGCCCCAGCATTTT.

This clone is termed medium-sized. V is TRBV30 and J is TRBJ1-5, with D perhaps TRBD1 (6 bases). Per germline, CDR1 GTSNPN and CDR2 SVGIG (reference sequence). The V and J ends lost 4 bases and 3 bases respectively, with 13 bases between them. The CDR3 contains 14 residues. CDR3 loop: CAWKGQSNNQPQHF. In nucleotides, the CDR3 is TGTGCCTGGAAAGGACAGAGCAACAATCAGCCCCAGCATTTT.